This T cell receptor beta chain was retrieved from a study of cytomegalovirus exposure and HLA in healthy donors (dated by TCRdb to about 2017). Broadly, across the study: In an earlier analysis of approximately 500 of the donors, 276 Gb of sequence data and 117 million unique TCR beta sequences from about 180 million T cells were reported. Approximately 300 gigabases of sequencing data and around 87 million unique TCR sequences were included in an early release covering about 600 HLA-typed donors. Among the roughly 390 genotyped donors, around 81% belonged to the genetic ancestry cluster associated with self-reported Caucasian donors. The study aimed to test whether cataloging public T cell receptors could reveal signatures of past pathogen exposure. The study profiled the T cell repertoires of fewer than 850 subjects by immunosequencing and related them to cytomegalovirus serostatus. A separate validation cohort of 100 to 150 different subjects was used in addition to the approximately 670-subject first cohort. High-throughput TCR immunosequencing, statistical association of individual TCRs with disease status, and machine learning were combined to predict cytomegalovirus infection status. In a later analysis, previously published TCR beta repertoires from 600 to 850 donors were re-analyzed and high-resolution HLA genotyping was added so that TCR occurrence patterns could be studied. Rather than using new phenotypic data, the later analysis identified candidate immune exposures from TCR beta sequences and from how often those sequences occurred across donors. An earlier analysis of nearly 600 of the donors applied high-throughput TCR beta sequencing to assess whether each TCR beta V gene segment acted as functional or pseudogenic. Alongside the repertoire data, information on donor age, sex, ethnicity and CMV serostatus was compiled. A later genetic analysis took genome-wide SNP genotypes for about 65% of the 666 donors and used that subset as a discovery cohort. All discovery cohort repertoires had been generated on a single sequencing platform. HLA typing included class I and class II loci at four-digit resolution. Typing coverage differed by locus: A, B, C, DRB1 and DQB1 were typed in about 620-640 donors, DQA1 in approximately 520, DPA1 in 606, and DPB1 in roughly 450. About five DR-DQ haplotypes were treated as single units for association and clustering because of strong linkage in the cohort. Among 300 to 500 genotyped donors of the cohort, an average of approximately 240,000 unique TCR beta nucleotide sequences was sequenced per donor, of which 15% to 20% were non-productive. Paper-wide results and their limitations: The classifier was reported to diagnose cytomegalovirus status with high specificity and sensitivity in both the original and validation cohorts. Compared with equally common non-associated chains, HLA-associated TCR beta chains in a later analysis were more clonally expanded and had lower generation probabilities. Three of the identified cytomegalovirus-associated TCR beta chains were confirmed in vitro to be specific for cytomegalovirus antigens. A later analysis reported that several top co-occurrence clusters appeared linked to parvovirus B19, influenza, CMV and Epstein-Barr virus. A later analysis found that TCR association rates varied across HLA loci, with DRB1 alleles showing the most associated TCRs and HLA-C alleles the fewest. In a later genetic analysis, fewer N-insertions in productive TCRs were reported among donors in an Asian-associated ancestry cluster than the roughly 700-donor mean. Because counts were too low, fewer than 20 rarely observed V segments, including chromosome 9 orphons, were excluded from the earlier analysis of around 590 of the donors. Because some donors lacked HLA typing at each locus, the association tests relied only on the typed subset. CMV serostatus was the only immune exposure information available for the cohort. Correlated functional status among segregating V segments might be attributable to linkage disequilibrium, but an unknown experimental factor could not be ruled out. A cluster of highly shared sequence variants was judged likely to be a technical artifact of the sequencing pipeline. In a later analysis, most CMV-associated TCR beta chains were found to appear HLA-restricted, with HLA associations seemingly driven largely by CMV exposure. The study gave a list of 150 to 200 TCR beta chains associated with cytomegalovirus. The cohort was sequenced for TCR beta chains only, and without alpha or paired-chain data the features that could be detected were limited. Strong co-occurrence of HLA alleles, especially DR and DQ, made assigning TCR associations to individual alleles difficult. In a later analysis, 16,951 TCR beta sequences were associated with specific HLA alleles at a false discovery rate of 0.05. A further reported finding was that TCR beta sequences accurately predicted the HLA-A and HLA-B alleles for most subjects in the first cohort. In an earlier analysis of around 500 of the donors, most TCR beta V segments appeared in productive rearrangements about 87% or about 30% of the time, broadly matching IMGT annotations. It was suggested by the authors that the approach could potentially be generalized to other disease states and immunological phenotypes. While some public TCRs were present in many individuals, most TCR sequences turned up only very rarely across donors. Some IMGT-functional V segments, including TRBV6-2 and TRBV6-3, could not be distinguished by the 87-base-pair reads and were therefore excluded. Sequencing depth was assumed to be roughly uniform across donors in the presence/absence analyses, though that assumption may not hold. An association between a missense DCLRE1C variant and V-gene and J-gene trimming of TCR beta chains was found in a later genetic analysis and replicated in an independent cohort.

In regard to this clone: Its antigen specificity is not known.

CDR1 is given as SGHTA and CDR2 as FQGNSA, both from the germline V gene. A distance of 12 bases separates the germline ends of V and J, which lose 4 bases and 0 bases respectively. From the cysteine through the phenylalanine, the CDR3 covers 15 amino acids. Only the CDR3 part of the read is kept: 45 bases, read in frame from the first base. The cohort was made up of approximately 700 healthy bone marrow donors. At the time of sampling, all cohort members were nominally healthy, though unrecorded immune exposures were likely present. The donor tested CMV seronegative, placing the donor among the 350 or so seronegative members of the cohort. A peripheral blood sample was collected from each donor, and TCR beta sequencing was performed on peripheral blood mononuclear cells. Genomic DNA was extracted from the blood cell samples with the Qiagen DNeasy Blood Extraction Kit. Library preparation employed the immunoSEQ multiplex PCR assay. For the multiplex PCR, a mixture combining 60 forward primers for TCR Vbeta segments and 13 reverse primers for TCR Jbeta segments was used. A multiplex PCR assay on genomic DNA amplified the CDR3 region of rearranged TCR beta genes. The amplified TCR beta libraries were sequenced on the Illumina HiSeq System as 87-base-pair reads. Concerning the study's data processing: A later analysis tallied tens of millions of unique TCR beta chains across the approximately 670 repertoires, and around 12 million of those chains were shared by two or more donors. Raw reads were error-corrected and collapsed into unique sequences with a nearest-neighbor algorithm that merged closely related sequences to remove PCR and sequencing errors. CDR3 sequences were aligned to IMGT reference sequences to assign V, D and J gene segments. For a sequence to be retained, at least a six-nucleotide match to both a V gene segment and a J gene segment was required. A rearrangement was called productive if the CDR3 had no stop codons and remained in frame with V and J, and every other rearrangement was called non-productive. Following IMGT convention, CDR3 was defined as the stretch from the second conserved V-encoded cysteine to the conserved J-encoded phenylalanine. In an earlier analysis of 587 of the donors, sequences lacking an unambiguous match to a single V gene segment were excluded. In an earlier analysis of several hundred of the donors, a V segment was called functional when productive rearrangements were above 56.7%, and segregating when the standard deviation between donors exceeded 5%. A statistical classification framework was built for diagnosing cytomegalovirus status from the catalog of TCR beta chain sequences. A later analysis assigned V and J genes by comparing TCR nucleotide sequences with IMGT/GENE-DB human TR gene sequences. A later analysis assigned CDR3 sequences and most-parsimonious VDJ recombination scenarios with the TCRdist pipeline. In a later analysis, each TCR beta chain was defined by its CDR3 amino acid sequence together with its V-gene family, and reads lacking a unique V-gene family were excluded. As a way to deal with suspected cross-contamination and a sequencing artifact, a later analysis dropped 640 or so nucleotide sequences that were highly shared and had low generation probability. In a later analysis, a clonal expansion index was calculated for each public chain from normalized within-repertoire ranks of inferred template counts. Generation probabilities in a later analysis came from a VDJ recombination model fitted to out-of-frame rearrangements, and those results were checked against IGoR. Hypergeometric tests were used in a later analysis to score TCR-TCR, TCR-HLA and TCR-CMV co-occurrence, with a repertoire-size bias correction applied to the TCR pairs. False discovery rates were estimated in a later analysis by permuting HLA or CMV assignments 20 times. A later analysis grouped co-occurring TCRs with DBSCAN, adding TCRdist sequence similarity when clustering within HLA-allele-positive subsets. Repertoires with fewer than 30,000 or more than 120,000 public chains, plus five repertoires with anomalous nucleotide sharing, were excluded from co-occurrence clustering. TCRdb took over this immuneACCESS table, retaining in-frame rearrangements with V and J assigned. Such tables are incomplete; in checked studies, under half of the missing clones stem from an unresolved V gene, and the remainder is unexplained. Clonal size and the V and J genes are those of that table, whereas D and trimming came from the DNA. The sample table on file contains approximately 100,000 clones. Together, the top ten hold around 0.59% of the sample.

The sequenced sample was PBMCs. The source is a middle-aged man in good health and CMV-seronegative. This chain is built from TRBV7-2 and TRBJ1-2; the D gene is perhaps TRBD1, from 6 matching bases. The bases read TGTGCCAGCAGCTCCGGACAGCGGTCTAACTATGGCTACACCTTC. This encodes CASSSGQRSNYGYTF. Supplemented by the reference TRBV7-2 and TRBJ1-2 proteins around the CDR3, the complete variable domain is GAGVSQSPSNKVTEKGKDVELRCDPISGHTALYWYRQSLGQGLEFLIYFQGNSAPDKSGLPSDRFSAERTGGSVSTLTIQRTQQEDSAVYLCASSSGQRSNYGYTFGSGTRLTVV.